Included here is one TCR beta chain sequence, with context. Its antigen is not identified. Data came from immunoSEQ multiplex PCR; TCRdb stores just in-frame clones and leaves some out. The table lists 300,000 to 350,000 clones, around 89% of them singletons. This record belongs to a study of Ad26.COV2.S vaccination and SARS-CoV-2 variants. Study information: Intramuscularly, Ad26.COV2.S was given either once or twice, 56 days apart. Study-level points and caveats: Vaccine recipients surpassed placebo recipients in spike-specific TCR breadth. The TCR breadth and depth analyses may have understated or missed part of the total T cell responses. Responses of spike-specific T cells (both CD8+ and CD4+) reportedly showed substantial breadth after vaccination.

Losses at the gene ends were 3 bases for V and 5 bases for J; bases not matched to a gene: 4. Germline CDR1 and CDR2: WNHNN and SYGVQD (reference sequence). The CDR3 runs 14 residues. This sample's treatment: around 19 received Ad26.COV2.S at low or high dose, single or two shots; a few received placebo; per-sample allocation not given. Specimen acquisition occurred on day 63 following the initial vaccine or placebo injection. The sequencing used peripheral blood, collected in a trial of Ad26.COV2.S vaccine versus placebo. V is TRBV10-1 and J is TRBJ1-1; 9 bases are shared with TRBD1. This receptor was identified in a person between 18 and 59 years old who received the Ad26.COV2.S COVID-19 vaccine or a placebo. The CDR3, as DNA: TGCGCCAGCAGTGACTATGGACAGGGGACTGAAGCTTTCTTT. Encoded protein: CASSDYGQGTEAFF.